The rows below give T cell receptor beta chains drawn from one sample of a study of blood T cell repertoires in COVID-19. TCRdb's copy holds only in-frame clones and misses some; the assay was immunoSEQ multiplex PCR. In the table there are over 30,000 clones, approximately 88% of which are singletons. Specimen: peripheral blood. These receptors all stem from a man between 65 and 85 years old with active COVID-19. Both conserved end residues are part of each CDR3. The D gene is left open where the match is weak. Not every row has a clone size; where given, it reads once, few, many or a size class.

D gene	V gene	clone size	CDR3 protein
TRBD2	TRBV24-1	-	CATSGMAGGPDEQFF
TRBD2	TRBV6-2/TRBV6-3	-	CASSYSVSGRPGNGELFF
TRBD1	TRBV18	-	CASSRFQDRETNGYTF
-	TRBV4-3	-	CASSQDRVGRSYEQYF
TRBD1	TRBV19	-	CASRDRGRGYTF
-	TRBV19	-	CASSFAGKNYEQYF
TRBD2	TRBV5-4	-	CASSLRDYLTDTQYF
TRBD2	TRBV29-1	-	CSVSGRASNEQFF
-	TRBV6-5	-	CASSFSGTRGNEQFF
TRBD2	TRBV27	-	CASSSGTSGRNEQFF
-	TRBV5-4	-	CASSLTTDPNSPLHF
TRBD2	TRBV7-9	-	CASSSGLAGNTDTQYF
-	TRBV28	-	CASSLWGAAYEQYF
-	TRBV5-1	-	CASSLVAENTGELFF
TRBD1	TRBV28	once	CASSPLGQGEFFYGYTF
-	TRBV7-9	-	CASSLGQDYGYTF
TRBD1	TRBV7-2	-	CASSLYRGSENTIYF